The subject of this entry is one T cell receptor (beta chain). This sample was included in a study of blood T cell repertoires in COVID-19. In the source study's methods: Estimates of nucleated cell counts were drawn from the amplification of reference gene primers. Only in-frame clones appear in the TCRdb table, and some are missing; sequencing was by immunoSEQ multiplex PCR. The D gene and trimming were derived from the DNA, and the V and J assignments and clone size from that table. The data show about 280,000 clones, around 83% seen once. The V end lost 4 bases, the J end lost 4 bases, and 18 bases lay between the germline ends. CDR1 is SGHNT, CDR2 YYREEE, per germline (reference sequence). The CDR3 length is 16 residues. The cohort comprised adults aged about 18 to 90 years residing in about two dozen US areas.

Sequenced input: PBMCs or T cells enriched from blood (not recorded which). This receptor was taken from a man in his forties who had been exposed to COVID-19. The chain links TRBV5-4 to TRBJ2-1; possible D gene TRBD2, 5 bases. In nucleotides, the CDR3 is TGTGCCAGCAGCGACAAGGAGGACGTCCGGTACAATGAGCAGTTCTTC. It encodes CASSDKEDVRYNEQFF.